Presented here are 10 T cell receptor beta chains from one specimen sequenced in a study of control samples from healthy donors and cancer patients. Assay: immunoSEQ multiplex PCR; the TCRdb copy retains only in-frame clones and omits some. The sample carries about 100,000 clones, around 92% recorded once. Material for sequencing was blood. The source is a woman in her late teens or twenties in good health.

The CDR3 bases are TGTGCCAGCAGTTTGGCGCCTCTTCCCACGTATGGCTACACCTTC. It yields the protein CASSLAPLPTYGYTF. The genes are TRBV27 and TRBJ1-2; D unclear. The V and J ends lost 3 bases and 5 bases respectively, with 16 bases between them. Germline-derived CDR1 and CDR2 are MNHEY and SMNVEV (reference sequence). The CDR3 spans 15 residues.

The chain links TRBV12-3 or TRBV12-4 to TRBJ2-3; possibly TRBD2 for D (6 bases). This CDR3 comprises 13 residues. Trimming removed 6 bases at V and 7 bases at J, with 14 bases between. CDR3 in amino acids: CASSPRAGYTQYF. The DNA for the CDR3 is TGTGCCAGCAGCCCTAGGGCGGGATATACGCAGTATTTT.

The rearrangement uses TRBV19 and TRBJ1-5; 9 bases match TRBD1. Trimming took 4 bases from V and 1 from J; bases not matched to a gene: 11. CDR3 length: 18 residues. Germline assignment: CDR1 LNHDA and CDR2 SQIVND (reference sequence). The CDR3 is CASSTRGLTGGSNQPQHF. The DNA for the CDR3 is TGTGCCAGTAGTACCCGAGGCTTGACAGGGGGAAGCAATCAGCCCCAGCATTTT.

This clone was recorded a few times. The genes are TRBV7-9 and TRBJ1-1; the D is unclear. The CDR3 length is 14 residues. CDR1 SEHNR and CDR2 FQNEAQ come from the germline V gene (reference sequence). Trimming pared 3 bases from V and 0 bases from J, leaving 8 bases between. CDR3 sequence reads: CASSFGTMNTEAFF. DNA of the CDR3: TGTGCCAGCAGCTTCGGAACCATGAACACTGAAGCTTTCTTT. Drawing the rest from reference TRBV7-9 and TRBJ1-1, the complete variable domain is DTGVSQNPRHKITKRGQNVTFRCDPISEHNRLYWYRQTLGQGPEFLTYFQNEAQLEKSRLLSDRFSAERPKGSFSTLEIQRTEQGDSAMYLCASSFGTMNTEAFFGQGTRLTVV.

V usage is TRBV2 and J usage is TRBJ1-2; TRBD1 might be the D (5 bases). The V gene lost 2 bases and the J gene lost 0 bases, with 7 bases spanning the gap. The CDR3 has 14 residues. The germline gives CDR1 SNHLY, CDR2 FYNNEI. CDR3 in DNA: TGTGCCAGCAGTGAAACAGGAGCTAACTATGGCTACACCTTC. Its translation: CASSETGANYGYTF. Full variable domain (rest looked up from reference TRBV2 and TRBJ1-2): EPEVTQTPSHQVTQMGQEVILRCVPISNHLYFYWYRQILGQKVEFLVSFYNNEISEKSEIFDDQFSVERPDGSNFTLKIRSTKLEDSAMYFCASSETGANYGYTFGSGTRLTVV.

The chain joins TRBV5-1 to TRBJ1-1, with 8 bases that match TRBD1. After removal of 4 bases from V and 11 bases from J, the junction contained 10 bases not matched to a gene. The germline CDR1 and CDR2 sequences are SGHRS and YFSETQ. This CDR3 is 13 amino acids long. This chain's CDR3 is CASSGQGGWQAFF. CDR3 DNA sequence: TGCGCCAGCAGCGGACAGGGAGGGTGGCAGGCTTTCTTT. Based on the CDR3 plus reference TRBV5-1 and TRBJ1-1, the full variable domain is KAGVTQTPRYLIKTRGQQVTLSCSPISGHRSVSWYQQTPGQGLQFLFEYFSETQRNKGNFPGRFSGRQFSNSRSEMNVSTLELGDSALYLCASSGQGGWQAFFGQGTRLTVV.

The CDR3 here is CASSLTVDRGNEQFF. Written as DNA, the CDR3 is TGTGCCAGCAGCTTAACAGTTGACAGGGGGAATGAGCAGTTCTTC. V usage is TRBV11-1 and J usage is TRBJ2-1; 9 bases align to TRBD1. After removal of 2 bases from V and 7 bases from J, the junction contained 6 bases not matched to a gene. This CDR3 region has 15 residues. CDR1 SGHAT and CDR2 FQDESV come from the germline V gene (reference sequence).

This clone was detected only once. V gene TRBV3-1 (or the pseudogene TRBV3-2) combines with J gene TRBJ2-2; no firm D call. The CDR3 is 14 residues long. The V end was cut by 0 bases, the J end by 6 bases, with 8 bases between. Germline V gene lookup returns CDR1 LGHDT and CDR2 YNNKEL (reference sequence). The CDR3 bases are TGTGCCAGCAGCCAAGATACAGTTGCCGGGGAGCTGTTTTTT. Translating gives CASSQDTVAGELFF.

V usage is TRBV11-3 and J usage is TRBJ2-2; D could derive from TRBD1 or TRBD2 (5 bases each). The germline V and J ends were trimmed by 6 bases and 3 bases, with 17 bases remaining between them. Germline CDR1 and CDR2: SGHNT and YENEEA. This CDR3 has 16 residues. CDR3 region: CASRGDGVQYTGELFF. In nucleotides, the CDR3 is TGTGCCAGCAGGGGGGACGGCGTTCAGTACACCGGGGAGCTGTTTTTT.

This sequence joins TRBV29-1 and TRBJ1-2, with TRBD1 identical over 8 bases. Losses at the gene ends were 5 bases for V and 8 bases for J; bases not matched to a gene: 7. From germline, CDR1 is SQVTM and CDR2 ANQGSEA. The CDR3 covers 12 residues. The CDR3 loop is CSVYQTGEGYTF. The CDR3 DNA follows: TGCAGCGTTTACCAGACAGGGGAGGGCTACACCTTC.